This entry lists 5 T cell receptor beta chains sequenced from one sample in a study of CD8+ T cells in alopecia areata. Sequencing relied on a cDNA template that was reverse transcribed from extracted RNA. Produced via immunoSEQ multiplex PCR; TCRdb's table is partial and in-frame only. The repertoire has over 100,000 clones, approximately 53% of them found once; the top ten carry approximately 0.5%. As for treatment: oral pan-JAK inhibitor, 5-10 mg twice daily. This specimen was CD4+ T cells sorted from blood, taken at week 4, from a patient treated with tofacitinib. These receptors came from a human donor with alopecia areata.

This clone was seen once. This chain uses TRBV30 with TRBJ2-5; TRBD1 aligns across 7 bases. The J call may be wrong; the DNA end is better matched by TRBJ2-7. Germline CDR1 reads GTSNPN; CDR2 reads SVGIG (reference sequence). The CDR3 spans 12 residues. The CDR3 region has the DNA TGTGCCTGCGGCAGGGGGTCCCACGAGCAGTACTTC. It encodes CACGRGSHEQYF.

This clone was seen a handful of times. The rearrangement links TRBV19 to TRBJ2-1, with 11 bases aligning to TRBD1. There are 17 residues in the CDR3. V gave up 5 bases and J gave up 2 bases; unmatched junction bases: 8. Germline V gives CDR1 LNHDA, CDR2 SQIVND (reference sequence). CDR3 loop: CASSSLEGQGAYNEQFF. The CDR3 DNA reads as TGTGCCAGTAGTTCCCTTGAGGGACAGGGGGCCTACAATGAGCAGTTCTTC.

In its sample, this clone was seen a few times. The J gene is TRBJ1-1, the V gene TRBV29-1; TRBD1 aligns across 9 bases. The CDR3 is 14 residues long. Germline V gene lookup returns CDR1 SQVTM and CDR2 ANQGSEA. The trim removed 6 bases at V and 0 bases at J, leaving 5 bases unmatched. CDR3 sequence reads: CSVARTGVNTEAFF. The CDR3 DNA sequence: TGCAGCGTGGCACGGACAGGGGTGAACACTGAAGCTTTCTTT.

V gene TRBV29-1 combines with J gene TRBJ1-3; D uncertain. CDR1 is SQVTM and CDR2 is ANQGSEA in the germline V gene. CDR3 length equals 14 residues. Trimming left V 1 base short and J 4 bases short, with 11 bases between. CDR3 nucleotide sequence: TGCAGCGTTGAAGGGCAGCGCAAGGGAAACACCATATATTTT. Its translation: CSVEGQRKGNTIYF. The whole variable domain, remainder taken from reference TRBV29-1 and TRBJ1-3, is SAVISQKPSRDICQRGTSLTIQCQVDSQVTMMFWYRQQPGQSLTLIATANQGSEATYESGFVIDKFPISRPNLTFSTLTVSNMSPEDSSIYLCSVEGQRKGNTIYFGEGSWLTVV.

CDR3: CSVRGVLNEKLFF. The CDR3 bases are TGCAGCGTCCGGGGGGTCCTTAATGAAAAACTGTTTTTT. The genes are TRBV29-1 and TRBJ1-4; TRBD1 might be the D (5 bases). Germline V gene sequence: CDR1 SQVTM, CDR2 ANQGSEA. The CDR3 length is 13 residues. V was shortened by 6 bases and J by 4 bases, with 12 bases between the two germline ends.